A single sample is the source of the 19 T cell receptor beta chains below, sequenced in a study of response to subunit inactivated influenza vaccine. TCRdb passed the RT-PCR reads through MiXCR, listing each CDR3 protein once. Of 500,000 to 550,000 distinct CDR3 sequences listed, 20% to 25% were seen once; the top ten hold 2.5% to 3.5%. This same sample was also part of a study on T cells expressing NK-cell markers. This second study notes: Generation of TCR beta cDNA was performed by 5'RACE template switching incorporating UMIs.

This specimen was CD4+ T cells sorted from PBMCs, taken less than 13 days after vaccination. All receptors come from a man aged 50 to 59 who received an inactivated influenza vaccine.

This clonotype was detected a few times. The chain uses TRBV6-2 or TRBV6-3 and TRBJ1-1; D perhaps matches TRBD1 (5 bases). The CDR3 is made up of 13 amino acids. Deletions cut 7 bases from V and 12 bases from J, with 21 bases between. CDR1 MNHEY and CDR2 SVGEGT come from the germline V gene. CDR3 in amino acids: CASTTPPDKSPFF. As DNA, the CDR3 is TGTGCCAGCACCACGCCCCCGGACAAAAGCCCTTTCTTT.

This clonotype was recorded many times. V and J are TRBV20-1 and TRBJ2-3; D is unresolved. Trimming left V 3 bases short and J 5 bases short, with 9 bases between. The CDR3 length is 12 residues. Germline loops: CDR1 DFQATT, CDR2 SNEGSKA (reference sequence). CDR3 nucleotides: TGCAGTGCTAGGCAAAACAGAGATACGCAGTATTTT. Translating gives CSARQNRDTQYF.

The chain couples TRBV11-2 to TRBJ2-2, with 13 bases aligning to TRBD2. The length of the CDR3 is 18 residues. J gave up 4 bases and V 5 bases, and 10 bases lay outside the gene matches. Germline lookup yields CDR1 SGHAT and CDR2 FQNNGV. This chain's CDR3 is CASSIQKLAGGSTGELFF. The CDR3 DNA reads TGTGCCAGCAGCATCCAAAAACTAGCGGGAGGGAGCACCGGGGAGCTGTTTTTT.

This clonotype was recorded a few times. This CDR3 reads CAISEGSSYEQYF. In DNA, the CDR3 is TGTGCCATCAGTGAGGGGAGCTCCTACGAGCAGTACTTC. This chain connects TRBV10-3 to TRBJ2-7; TRBD2 is a possible D gene (5 bases). Trimming removed 2 bases from V and 0 bases from J, with 5 bases in between. CDR1 ENHRY and CDR2 SYGVKD come from the germline V gene. The CDR3 contains 13 residues.

The chain uses TRBV12-3 or TRBV12-4 and TRBJ2-7; D unresolved. This CDR3 has 13 amino acids. The V end lost 5 bases, the J end lost 1 base, and 9 bases lay between the germline ends. The CDR3 DNA sequence: TGTGCCAGCAGTCGGACGGTATCCTACGAGCAGTACTTC. This encodes CASSRTVSYEQYF.

This clonotype was seen only a few times. The V gene is TRBV6-2 or TRBV6-3, the J gene TRBJ2-7, with D perhaps matching TRBD2 (6 bases). The CDR3 consists of 15 residues. CDR1 MNHEY and CDR2 SVGEGT come from the germline V gene. V was clipped by 6 bases and J by 4 bases, with 19 bases between them. The CDR3 spells CASSLAGQTIYEQYF. As DNA, the CDR3 is TGTGCCAGCAGCCTCGCGGGGCAGACGATTTACGAGCAGTACTTC.

The CDR3 sequence: CSARDQLAGGVYF. CDR3 in DNA: TGCAGTGCTAGAGATCAACTAGCGGGAGGGGTGTACTTC. This chain joins TRBV20-1 and TRBJ2-4; 13 bases are shared with TRBD2. V shed 0 bases and J 15 bases; nucleotides not matched to a gene: 5. CDR1 and CDR2 (germline): DFQATT, SNEGSKA (reference sequence). This CDR3 contains 13 residues.

In DNA, the CDR3 is TGTGCCAGCAGACCAGGGACTAGCGGGAACTACGAGCAGTACTTC. Its translation is CASRPGTSGNYEQYF. The J gene is TRBJ2-7, the V gene TRBV12-3 or TRBV12-4; 13 bases match TRBD2. The CDR3 runs 15 residues. V lost 6 bases to trimming and J lost 3 bases; unmatched junction nucleotides: 5.

This clonotype was counted a few times. A read error is likely, as this CDR3 ends without the conserved phenylalanine or tryptophan. No DNA is shown, since the ends of the CDR3 on it are uncertain; the CDR3 is the one TCRdb lists. CDR3 protein: CAWSEGGTGPRY. This chain joins TRBV30 and TRBJ2-7; no DNA check was done on the table's D call, TRBD1. The CDR3 adds up to 12 amino acids, both ends counted. Per the germline V gene, CDR1 is GTSNPN and CDR2 is SVGIG (reference sequence).

This chain uses TRBV28 with TRBJ2-3; D unclear. CDR3 length: 12 residues. Germline CDR1 reads MDHEN; CDR2 reads SYDVKM. V was cut by 10 bases and J by 6 bases, with 14 bases left in between. The CDR3 protein is CAMGPGRDTQYF. The CDR3 region has the DNA TGTGCCATGGGCCCCGGGCGGGATACGCAGTATTTT.

The chain has TRBV19 and TRBJ2-2, with 9 bases identical to TRBD1. The CDR3 contains 14 residues. J lost 6 bases, V lost 9 bases, and 8 bases had no gene match. The V gene's germline CDR1 is LNHDA and CDR2 SQIVND (reference sequence). The CDR3 loop reads CARTTGGWAGELFF. DNA of the CDR3: TGTGCCAGGACAACAGGGGGCTGGGCCGGGGAGCTGTTTTTT.

This clonotype was seen a single time. V and J are TRBV5-1 and TRBJ2-7; 8 nucleotides match TRBD1. This CDR3 is 13 amino acids long. Germline loops: CDR1 SGHRS, CDR2 YFSETQ. V shed 0 bases, J shed 12 bases, and the junction held 8 bases outside the gene matches. The CDR3 spells CASSLETGDKRYF. The CDR3, as DNA: TGCGCCAGCAGCTTGGAGACAGGGGATAAGCGGTACTTC.

The chain uses TRBV5-6 and TRBJ2-6; D not resolved. From germline, CDR1 is SGHDT and CDR2 YYEEEE. Deletions cut 4 bases from V and 0 bases from J, with 5 bases between. This CDR3 contains 14 residues. The CDR3 sequence is CASSIVSGANVLTF. In nucleotides, the CDR3 is TGTGCCAGCAGCATAGTCTCTGGGGCCAACGTCCTGACTTTC. The full variable domain, in which reference TRBV5-6 and TRBJ2-6 provide the parts outside the CDR3, is DAGVTQSPTHLIKTRGQQVTLRCSPKSGHDTVSWYQQALGQGPQFIFQYYEEEERQRGNFPDRFSGHQFPNYSSELNVNALLLGDSALYLCASSIVSGANVLTFGAGSRLTVL.

This clonotype appeared a few times. The rearrangement uses TRBV20-1 and TRBJ2-1; TRBD2 agrees at 8 bases. This CDR3 contains 12 residues. Germline values: CDR1 DFQATT, CDR2 SNEGSKA (reference sequence). V lost 4 bases to trimming and J lost 6 bases; unmatched junction nucleotides: 2. This CDR3 is CSATGLVNEQFF. The CDR3 coding sequence is TGCAGTGCTACGGGACTAGTCAATGAGCAGTTCTTC.

The table lists this clonotype with a few counts. The rearrangement links TRBV29-1 to TRBJ2-1; 14 bases agree with TRBD2. Per germline, CDR1 SQVTM and CDR2 ANQGSEA. This CDR3 is built from 13 residues. The ends lost 7 bases at V and 10 bases at J; junction bases unmatched: 6. In DNA, the CDR3 is TGCAGCGGTGGGACTAGCGGGGGTCGGGAGCAGTTCTTC. This translates into CSGGTSGGREQFF.

This clonotype was counted between two and nine times. The chain combines TRBV6-5 with TRBJ2-7; D is ambiguous. The CDR3 sequence is 12 residues long. V was pared by 8 bases and J by 7 bases, with 15 bases between. Per the germline V gene, CDR1 is MNHEY and CDR2 is SVGAGI. The DNA for the CDR3 is TGTGCCAGCCATCAATCCTCCAGAGAGCAGTACTTC. This translates into CASHQSSREQYF.

This clonotype was observed a handful of times. This sequence joins TRBV5-6 and TRBJ2-2; D gene ambiguous. Germline CDR1 and CDR2: SGHDT and YYEEEE. V was trimmed by 0 bases and J by 3 bases, leaving 9 bases between them. The CDR3 consists of 15 residues. The CDR3 nucleotides are TGTGCCAGCAGCTTGGGGACCTACTACACCGGGGAGCTGTTTTTT. Protein sequence: CASSLGTYYTGELFF.

This clonotype was counted only a few times. The chain combines TRBV28 with TRBJ2-4, with a possible D match to TRBD1 (5 bases). The length of the CDR3 is 13 residues. Per germline, CDR1 MDHEN and CDR2 SYDVKM. Trimming took 8 bases from V and 8 from J, leaving 16 bases between them. CDR3 sequence (DNA): TGTGCCAGCGGTAGTGGGGCCCCGCACATTCAGTACTTC. Amino acid sequence: CASGSGAPHIQYF.

J is TRBJ2-5 and V is TRBV5-4, with TRBD2 matching 7 bases. J lost 2 bases, V lost 4 bases, and 5 bases had no gene match. Germline CDR1 reads SGHNT; CDR2 reads YYREEE (reference sequence). The CDR3 runs to 14 residues. The CDR3 DNA is TGTGCCAGCAGCCCCCGGGGGGTTCAAGAGACCCAGTACTTC. Translation gives CASSPRGVQETQYF.